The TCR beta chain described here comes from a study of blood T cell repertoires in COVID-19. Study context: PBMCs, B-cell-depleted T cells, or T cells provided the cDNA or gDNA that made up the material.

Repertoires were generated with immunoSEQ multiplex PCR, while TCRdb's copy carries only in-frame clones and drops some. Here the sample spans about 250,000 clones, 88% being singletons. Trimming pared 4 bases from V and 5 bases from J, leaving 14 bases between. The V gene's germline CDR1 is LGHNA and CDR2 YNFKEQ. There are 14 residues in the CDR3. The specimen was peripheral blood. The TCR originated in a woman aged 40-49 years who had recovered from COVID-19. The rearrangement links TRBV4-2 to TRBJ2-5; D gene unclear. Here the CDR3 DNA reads TGTGCCAGCAGCCCCAACCTAGACCGGGAGACCCAGTACTTC. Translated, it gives CASSPNLDRETQYF.